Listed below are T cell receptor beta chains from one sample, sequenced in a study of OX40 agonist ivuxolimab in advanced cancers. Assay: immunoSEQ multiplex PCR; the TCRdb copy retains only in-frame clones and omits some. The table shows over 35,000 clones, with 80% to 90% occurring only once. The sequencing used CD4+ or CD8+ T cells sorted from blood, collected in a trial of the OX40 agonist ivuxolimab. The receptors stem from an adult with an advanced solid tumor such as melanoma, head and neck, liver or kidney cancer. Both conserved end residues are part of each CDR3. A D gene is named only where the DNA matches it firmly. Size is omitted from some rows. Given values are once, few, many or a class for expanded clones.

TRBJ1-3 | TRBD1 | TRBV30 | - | CAWSGTGTGNTIYF | TGTGCCTGGAGCGGGACAGGGACTGGAAACACCATATATTTT
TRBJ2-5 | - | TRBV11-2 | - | CASSFQETQYF | TGTGCCAGCAGCTTTCAAGAGACCCAGTACTTC
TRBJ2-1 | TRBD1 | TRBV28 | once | CASSPPAQGERDNEQFF | TGTGCCAGCAGCCCGCCCGCCCAGGGGGAAAGGGACAATGAGCAGTTCTTC
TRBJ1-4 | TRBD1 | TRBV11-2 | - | CASSLRQGVIEKLFF | TGTGCCAGCAGCCTCAGACAGGGAGTTATAGAAAAACTGTTTTTT
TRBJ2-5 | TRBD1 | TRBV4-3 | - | CASSQDWPGTGEETQYF | TGCGCCAGCAGCCAAGATTGGCCTGGGACAGGGGAAGAGACCCAGTACTTC
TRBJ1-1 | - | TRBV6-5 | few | CASSYSRMGTEAFF | TGTGCCAGCAGTTATTCTAGGATGGGCACTGAAGCTTTCTTT
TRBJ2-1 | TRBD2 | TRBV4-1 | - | CASSQVGLADNEQFF | TGCGCCAGCAGCCAAGTGGGACTAGCAGACAATGAGCAGTTCTTC
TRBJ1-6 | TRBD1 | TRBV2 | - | CASRGGQGKNSPLHF | TGTGCCAGCAGGGGAGGACAGGGGAAAAATTCACCCCTCCACTTT
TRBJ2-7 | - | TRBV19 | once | CASKETAFSSYEQYF | TGTGCCTCAAAAGAAACAGCTTTTAGCTCCTACGAGCAGTACTTC
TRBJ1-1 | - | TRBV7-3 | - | CASSSQVNTEAFF | TGTGCCAGCAGCTCCCAGGTGAACACTGAAGCTTTCTTT
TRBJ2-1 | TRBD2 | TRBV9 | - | CASSALAGRSYVYNEQFF | TGTGCCAGCAGCGCGCTAGCGGGTCGCTCCTACGTCTACAATGAGCAGTTCTTC
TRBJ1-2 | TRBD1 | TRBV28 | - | CASSVHTGAEYGYTF | TGTGCCAGCAGCGTTCACACAGGGGCTGAGTATGGCTACACCTTC
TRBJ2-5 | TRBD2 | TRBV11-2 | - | CASSLNPGSSGGQGTQYF | TGTGCCAGCAGCTTAAACCCGGGAAGTAGCGGGGGACAAGGGACCCAGTACTTC
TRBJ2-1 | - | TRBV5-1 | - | CASSLVGQSSYNEQFF | TGCGCCAGCAGCTTGGTGGGGCAGAGCTCCTACAATGAGCAGTTCTTC
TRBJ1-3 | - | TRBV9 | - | CASSVDGGAPGNTIYF | TGTGCCAGCAGCGTAGACGGAGGGGCCCCTGGAAACACCATATATTTT
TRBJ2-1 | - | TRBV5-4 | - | CASSLPGTYNEQFF | TGTGCCAGCAGCTTGCCGGGGACCTACAATGAGCAGTTCTTC
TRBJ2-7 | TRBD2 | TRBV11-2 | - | CASSLDRGGSRSYEQYF | TGTGCCAGCAGCTTAGATCGGGGGGGAAGCCGCTCCTACGAGCAGTACTTC
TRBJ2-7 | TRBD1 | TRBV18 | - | CASSPGRQGRDEQYF | TGTGCCAGCTCACCGGGGAGACAGGGTAGGGACGAGCAGTACTTC
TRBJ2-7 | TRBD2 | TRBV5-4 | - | CASSLGRGVLYEQYF | TGTGCCAGCAGCTTGGGGCGGGGGGTCCTCTACGAGCAGTACTTC
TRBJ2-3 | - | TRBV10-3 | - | CAISPAAYFSTDTQYF | TGTGCCATCAGCCCAGCCGCCTACTTTAGCACAGATACGCAGTATTTT
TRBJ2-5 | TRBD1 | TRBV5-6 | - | CASSLRRQGAVGQETQYF | TGTGCCAGCAGCTTGAGGCGACAGGGGGCCGTTGGGCAAGAGACCCAGTACTTC
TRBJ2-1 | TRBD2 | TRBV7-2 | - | CASSLASGTYNEQFF | TGTGCCAGCAGCTTAGCTAGCGGGACCTACAATGAGCAGTTCTTC
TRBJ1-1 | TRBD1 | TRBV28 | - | CASSGYRGGDTEAFF | TGTGCCAGCAGTGGCTACAGGGGAGGGGACACTGAAGCTTTCTTT